A selection of T cell receptor beta chains follows, all from one sample in a study of blood T cell repertoires in COVID-19. TCRdb keeps only in-frame clones here, not all; method: immunoSEQ multiplex PCR. The repertoire consists of more than 120,000 clones, with over 70% occurring once and the leading ten covering 35% to 40%. The specimen was peripheral blood. The receptors originated from a man aged 45-60 years who had recovered from COVID-19. Each CDR3 is given with its conserved first and last residue. The D gene is left open where the match is weak. The size entry is marked missing in some rows and otherwise reads once, few, many or a size class.

size: .
V: TRBV5-4
D: .
J: TRBJ2-2
length: 13
CDR3: CASSLSRAGELFF
DNA: TGTGCCAGCAGCTTATCTCGGGCCGGGGAGCTGTTTTTT

size: .
V: TRBV5-4
D: .
J: TRBJ1-5
length: 15
CDR3: CATSRRGAGNQPQHF
DNA: TGTGCCACCTCCCGCCGGGGGGCAGGGAATCAGCCCCAGCATTTT

size: .
V: TRBV5-8
D: TRBD1
J: TRBJ2-7
length: 14
CDR3: CASSSDRGSYEQYF
DNA: TGTGCCAGCAGCTCAGACAGGGGTTCCTACGAGCAGTACTTC

size: .
V: TRBV5-1
D: .
J: TRBJ2-5
length: 15
CDR3: CASSPARVDQETQYF
DNA: TGCGCCAGCAGCCCTGCGAGGGTGGACCAAGAGACCCAGTACTTC

size: once
V: TRBV9
D: TRBD2
J: TRBJ2-3
length: 16
CDR3: CASTLGLAGVTDTQYF
DNA: TGTGCCAGCACCCTGGGACTAGCGGGGGTGACAGATACGCAGTATTTT

size: .
V: TRBV19
D: .
J: TRBJ2-1
length: 14
CDR3: CASLRGGSADEQFF
DNA: TGTGCCAGCCTAAGGGGGGGATCCGCCGATGAGCAGTTCTTC

size: .
V: TRBV29-1
D: TRBD1
J: TRBJ1-4
length: 13
CDR3: CSVVDRGNEKLFF
DNA: TGCAGCGTTGTGGACAGGGGTAATGAAAAACTGTTTTTT

size: .
V: TRBV6-5
D: TRBD1
J: TRBJ1-1
length: 14
CDR3: CASSQTGRRTEAFF
DNA: TGTGCCAGCAGTCAGACAGGGAGGCGCACTGAAGCTTTCTTT

size: .
V: TRBV7-2
D: .
J: TRBJ1-2
length: 16
CDR3: CASSLGQNAAGYGYTF
DNA: TGTGCCAGCAGCTTAGGACAGAACGCAGCTGGCTATGGCTACACCTTC

size: .
V: TRBV12-5
D: .
J: TRBJ1-4
length: 14
CDR3: CASGPGGTNEKLFF
DNA: TGTGCTAGTGGTCCCGGAGGAACTAATGAAAAACTGTTTTTT

size: once
V: TRBV20-1
D: .
J: TRBJ1-3
length: 16
CDR3: CSASQNTPRGRNTIYF
DNA: TGCAGTGCTAGTCAAAACACCCCGAGAGGGCGAAACACCATATATTTT

size: .
V: TRBV6-2/TRBV6-3
D: .
J: TRBJ2-7
length: 15
CDR3: CASSYSSGRGYEQYF
DNA: TGTGCCAGCAGTTACTCCTCGGGCCGGGGGTACGAGCAGTACTTC

size: once
V: TRBV6-2/TRBV6-3
D: TRBD1
J: TRBJ1-1
length: 18
CDR3: CASSYSMDRGLVRTEAFF
DNA: TGTGCCAGCAGTTACTCAATGGACAGGGGGCTTGTGAGGACTGAAGCTTTCTTT

size: .
V: TRBV5-4
D: .
J: TRBJ1-1
length: 15
CDR3: CASSRGWTGNTEAFF
DNA: TGTGCCAGCAGCCGAGGGTGGACGGGGAACACTGAAGCTTTCTTT

size: once
V: TRBV2
D: .
J: TRBJ2-1
length: 15
CDR3: CASSEFRFSYNEQFF
DNA: TGTGCCAGCAGTGAATTCAGATTCTCCTACAATGAGCAGTTCTTC

size: few
V: TRBV12-3/TRBV12-4
D: .
J: TRBJ2-7
length: 12
CDR3: CASGASSYEQYF
DNA: TGTGCCAGCGGAGCCTCCTCCTACGAGCAGTACTTC

size: .
V: TRBV5-4
D: TRBD1
J: TRBJ1-3
length: 15
CDR3: CASSLATGEGNTIYF
DNA: TGTGCCAGCAGCTTGGCCACAGGGGAGGGAAACACCATATATTTT

size: .
V: TRBV5-1
D: .
J: TRBJ2-2
length: 13
CDR3: CASSLSGTGELFF
DNA: TGCGCCAGCAGCTTGTCCGGCACCGGGGAGCTGTTTTTT

size: .
V: TRBV7-7
D: .
J: TRBJ2-7
length: 14
CDR3: CASWTEQAPGRQYF
DNA: TGTGCTAGCTGGACAGAACAGGCCCCCGGTCGGCAGTACTTC

size: .
V: TRBV20-1
D: .
J: TRBJ2-1
length: 11
CDR3: CSALRYNEQFF
DNA: TGCAGTGCCCTGAGATACAATGAGCAGTTCTTC

size: .
V: TRBV7-8
D: TRBD1
J: TRBJ2-5
length: 14
CDR3: CASSQGTARGAQYF
DNA: TGTGCCAGCAGCCAAGGGACAGCGAGAGGGGCCCAGTACTTC

size: .
V: TRBV10-1
D: .
J: TRBJ2-5
length: 15
CDR3: CASSESMGARETQYF
DNA: TGCGCCAGCAGTGAGTCGATGGGGGCGCGGGAGACCCAGTACTTC

size: .
V: TRBV7-2
D: TRBD1
J: TRBJ1-1
length: 11
CDR3: CASSLGQGELF
DNA: TGTGCCAGCAGCTTAGGACAGGGAGAGCTCTTT

size: .
V: TRBV19
D: TRBD2
J: TRBJ2-3
length: 15
CDR3: CASTGTSDPPDTQYF
DNA: TGTGCCAGTACCGGGACTAGCGATCCCCCAGATACGCAGTATTTT

size: once
V: TRBV5-1
D: TRBD1
J: TRBJ2-7
length: 15
CDR3: CASSPTRTGGYEQYF
DNA: TGCGCCAGCAGCCCGACGAGGACAGGGGGCTACGAGCAGTACTTC

size: many
V: TRBV9
D: .
J: TRBJ1-6
length: 16
CDR3: CASSETPLGRHSPLHF
DNA: TGTGCCAGCAGCGAGACCCCATTGGGGAGGCATTCACCCCTCCACTTT

size: .
V: TRBV29-1
D: TRBD1
J: TRBJ1-2
length: 12
CDR3: CSADRENYGYTF
DNA: TGCAGCGCCGACAGGGAAAACTATGGCTACACCTTC

size: .
V: TRBV11-2
D: .
J: TRBJ2-5
length: 14
CDR3: CASSLGTVQETQYF
DNA: TGTGCCAGCAGCTTAGGGACAGTCCAAGAGACCCAGTACTTC

size: .
V: TRBV3-1/TRBV3-2
D: .
J: TRBJ2-5
length: 14
CDR3: CASSRDRGQETQYF
DNA: TGTGCCAGCAGCCGAGACAGAGGCCAAGAGACCCAGTACTTC

size: .
V: TRBV3-1/TRBV3-2
D: TRBD2
J: TRBJ2-5
length: 16
CDR3: CASSSRFSGGGETQYF
DNA: TGTGCCAGCAGCTCCCGATTTAGCGGGGGCGGGGAGACCCAGTACTTC

size: .
V: TRBV19
D: TRBD1
J: TRBJ1-2
length: 15
CDR3: CASSTRQGANYGYTF
DNA: TGTGCCAGTAGTACGCGACAGGGAGCTAACTATGGCTACACCTTC

size: .
V: TRBV19
D: .
J: TRBJ1-1
length: 13
CDR3: CASSPILTSEAFF
DNA: TGTGCCAGTAGCCCGATACTGACAAGTGAAGCTTTCTTT

size: .
V: TRBV7-3
D: TRBD2
J: TRBJ2-1
length: 15
CDR3: CASSPTSDFYNEQFF
DNA: TGTGCCAGCAGCCCTACTAGCGACTTCTACAATGAGCAGTTCTTC

size: .
V: TRBV6-1
D: .
J: TRBJ1-6
length: 14
CDR3: CASSEVASNSPLHF
DNA: TGTGCCAGCAGTGAAGTAGCGAGCAATTCACCCCTCCACTTT

size: .
V: TRBV14
D: TRBD1
J: TRBJ1-2
length: 14
CDR3: CASRRTGRNYGYTF
DNA: TGTGCCAGCAGGCGGACAGGGCGTAACTATGGCTACACCTTC

size: .
V: TRBV7-2
D: TRBD1
J: TRBJ2-7
length: 14
CDR3: CASSLARDSYEQYF
DNA: TGTGCCAGCAGCTTAGCAAGGGACAGCTACGAGCAGTACTTC

size: .
V: TRBV5-1
D: TRBD2
J: TRBJ2-7
length: 18
CDR3: CASSYVGASGGHGDEQYF
DNA: TGCGCCAGCAGCTATGTGGGGGCTAGCGGGGGCCACGGGGACGAGCAGTACTTC

size: .
V: TRBV6-2/TRBV6-3
D: TRBD1
J: TRBJ2-5
length: 14
CDR3: CASSLGQGQETQYF
DNA: TGTGCCAGCAGCCTAGGACAGGGTCAAGAGACCCAGTACTTC

size: .
V: TRBV27
D: .
J: TRBJ2-7
length: 14
CDR3: CASRSRTLTYEQYF
DNA: TGTGCCAGCAGATCTCGGACATTAACCTACGAGCAGTACTTC

size: .
V: TRBV6-2/TRBV6-3
D: TRBD2
J: TRBJ2-7
length: 14
CDR3: CASSYSATSVEWYF
DNA: TGTGCCAGCAGTTACTCGGCGACTAGCGTGGAGTGGTACTTC

size: .
V: TRBV5-1
D: TRBD2
J: TRBJ2-3
length: 19
CDR3: CASSPGGGGSLSSTDTQYF
DNA: TGCGCCAGCAGCCCGGGAGGTGGGGGTTCCCTTTCGTCCACAGATACGCAGTATTTT

size: .
V: TRBV18
D: .
J: TRBJ2-1
length: 15
CDR3: CASSPPQGSYNEQFF
DNA: TGTGCCAGCTCACCACCACAGGGTTCCTACAATGAGCAGTTCTTC

size: .
V: TRBV3-1/TRBV3-2
D: .
J: TRBJ1-1
length: 15
CDR3: CASSQAPAGSTEAFF
DNA: TGTGCCAGCAGCCAAGCACCGGCAGGGTCCACTGAAGCTTTCTTT

size: .
V: TRBV9
D: TRBD1
J: TRBJ2-1
length: 16
CDR3: CASSVSQGAGYNEQFF
DNA: TGTGCCAGCAGCGTATCACAGGGGGCGGGCTACAATGAGCAGTTCTTC

size: .
V: TRBV4-3
D: .
J: TRBJ1-1
length: 13
CDR3: CASSQEDGTEAFF
DNA: TGCGCCAGCAGCCAAGAAGACGGGACTGAAGCTTTCTTT

size: .
V: TRBV14
D: TRBD2
J: TRBJ2-7
length: 17
CDR3: CASSQELILAGDYEQYF
DNA: TGTGCCAGCAGCCAAGAGCTTATACTAGCGGGGGACTACGAGCAGTACTTC

size: .
V: TRBV18
D: .
J: TRBJ2-7
length: 13
CDR3: CASSPALSYEQYF
DNA: TGTGCCAGCTCACCGGCCCTCTCCTACGAGCAGTACTTC

size: many
V: TRBV21-1
D: .
J: TRBJ1-1
length: 12
CDR3: CASSKVETEAFF
DNA: TGTGCCAGCAGCAAAGTAGAGACTGAAGCTTTCTTT